This section outlines one TCR beta chain sequence together with its context. This sample is drawn from a study of blood T cell repertoires in COVID-19. The wider study: Collection of acute and convalescent COVID-19 samples took place in the United States, Italy and Spain. T cells, B-cell-depleted T cells, or PBMCs provided the cDNA or gDNA that served as material.

V gave up 1 base and J gave up 4 bases, with 11 bases separating them. The CDR3 length is 14 residues. Germline CDR1 reads SGDLS; CDR2 reads YYNGEE. As originally analysed: Estimation of nucleated cell counts was performed using reference gene primer amplification. Here immunoSEQ multiplex PCR was the method, and the copy in TCRdb shows in-frame clones only, minus some. The DNA gave D and trimming, while V, J and clone size come from that table. Of about 190,000 clones listed, more than 70% are singletons. The origin of this receptor is an elderly woman with active or convalescent COVID-19. J is TRBJ2-5 and V is TRBV9; D is unclear. Sequenced input: peripheral blood. The CDR3 loop reads CASSVLVSGETQYF. In DNA form, the CDR3 reads TGTGCCAGCAGCGTATTGGTCTCCGGAGAGACCCAGTACTTC.